This TCR beta chain stems from a study of identifying expanded T cells in peripheral blood. Study-wide points: About 1.2 clones differed between technical replicates, versus about 15 and 19 over time. Variance in clone template counts between approximately 2-week samples significantly increased with total template count across all healthy donors.

No infections or other immune events were documented during collection. As for this clone: The antigen remains unidentified.

The junction had 6 bases not matched to a gene; V was cut back by 1 base and J by 5 bases. This CDR3 contains 16 residues. The germline CDR1 and CDR2 sequences are SGHTA and FQGNSA. Data came from immunoSEQ multiplex PCR; TCRdb stores just in-frame clones and leaves some out. The sample lists 60,000 to 80,000 clones, 85% to 90% occurring once. V gene TRBV7-2 combines with J gene TRBJ2-5; 11 nucleotides agree with TRBD2. The receptor comes from a person aged 18 to 70 in good health. Sequences were obtained from blood. The CDR3: CASSLGIAGGLETQYF. CDR3 nucleotides: TGTGCCAGCAGCTTAGGAATAGCGGGGGGGCTGGAGACCCAGTACTTC.